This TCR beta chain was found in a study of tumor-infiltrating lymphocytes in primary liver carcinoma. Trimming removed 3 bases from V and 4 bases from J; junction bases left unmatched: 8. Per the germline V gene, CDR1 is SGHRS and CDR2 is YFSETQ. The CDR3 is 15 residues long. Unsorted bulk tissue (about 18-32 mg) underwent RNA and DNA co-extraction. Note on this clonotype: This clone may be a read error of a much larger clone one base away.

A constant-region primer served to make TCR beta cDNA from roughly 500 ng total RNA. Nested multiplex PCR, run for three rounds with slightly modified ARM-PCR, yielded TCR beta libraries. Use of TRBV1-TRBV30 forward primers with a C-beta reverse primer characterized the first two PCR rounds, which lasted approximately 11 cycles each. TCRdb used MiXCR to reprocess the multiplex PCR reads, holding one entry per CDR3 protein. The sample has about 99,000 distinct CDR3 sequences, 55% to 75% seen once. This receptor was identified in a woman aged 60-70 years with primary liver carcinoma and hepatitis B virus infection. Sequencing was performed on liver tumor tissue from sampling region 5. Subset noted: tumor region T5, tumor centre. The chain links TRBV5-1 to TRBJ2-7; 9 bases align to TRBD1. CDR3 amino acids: CASSYGTGSLYEQYF. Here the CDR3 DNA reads TGCGCCAGCAGCTATGGGACAGGGAGCTTATACGAGCAGTACTTC.